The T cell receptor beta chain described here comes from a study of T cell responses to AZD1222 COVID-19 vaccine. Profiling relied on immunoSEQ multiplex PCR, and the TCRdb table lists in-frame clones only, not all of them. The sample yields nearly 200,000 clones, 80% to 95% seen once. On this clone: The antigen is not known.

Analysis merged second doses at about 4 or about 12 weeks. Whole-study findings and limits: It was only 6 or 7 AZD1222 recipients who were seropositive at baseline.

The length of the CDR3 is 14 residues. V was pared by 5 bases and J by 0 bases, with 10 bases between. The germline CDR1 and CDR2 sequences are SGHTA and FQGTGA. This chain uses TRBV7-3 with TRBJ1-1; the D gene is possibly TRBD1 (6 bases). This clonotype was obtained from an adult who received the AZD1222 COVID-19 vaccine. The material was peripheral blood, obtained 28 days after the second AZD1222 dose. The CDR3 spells CASSPGTLNTEAFF. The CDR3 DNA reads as TGTGCCAGCAGCCCAGGGACACTGAACACTGAAGCTTTCTTT.